Sequencing of this TCR beta chain was carried out in a study of identical twins. General study results and limits: Twin-shared out-of-frame alpha sequences showed excess low generation probability. While abundant cord blood beta clonotypes carried fewer insertions, memory repertoires showed no such pattern.

Trimming removed 6 bases from V and 3 bases from J; junction bases left unmatched: 5. CDR3 length equals 16 residues. Germline V gene data show CDR1 as MNHNY and CDR2 as SVGAGI (reference sequence). There were only healthy Caucasians among the donors. The cDNA had a unique molecular identifier and a template-switch universal primer site. MiXCR was run by TCRdb on the 5' RACE reads, yielding one entry per CDR3 protein. In the table there are 1.5 million to 2 million distinct CDR3 sequences, under 35% of which are singletons. For this clonotype: Antigen unknown.

The source material was cord blood. The gene calls are TRBV6-6 and TRBJ2-2, with TRBD2 matching 12 bases. The TCR originated in a newborn girl in good health. CDR3: CASRRLAGGDTGELFF. For the CDR3, the DNA is TGTGCCAGCAGACGTCTAGCGGGGGGGGACACCGGGGAGCTGTTTTTT.